The rows below give T cell receptor beta chains drawn from one sample of a study of cytomegalovirus exposure and HLA in healthy donors. Sequenced by immunoSEQ multiplex PCR; TCRdb stores in-frame clones only, minus some. The data show 150,000 to 250,000 clones, 79% seen once. The sequenced sample consisted of PBMCs. The receptors shown here come from a girl aged 5-17 years in good health and CMV-seropositive. The CDR3 runs from the conserved cysteine through the conserved F or W. A D gene is named only where the DNA matches it firmly. Clone size appears in some rows only: once, few, many, or a class for an expanded clone.

D	V	J	size	DNA	CDR3
-	TRBV7-8	TRBJ1-3	-	TGTGCCAGCAGCTTAATCACCGTAGCCGGGTTCGGAAACACCATATATTTT	CASSLITVAGFGNTIYF
-	TRBV6-4	TRBJ2-7	few	TGTGCCAGCAGTGCCATAACGGAGGCAACATACGAGCAGTACTTC	CASSAITEATYEQYF
-	TRBV4-1	TRBJ1-5	-	TGCGCCAGCAGCCGGGAGACGGGGGGAAGCAATCAGCCCCAGCATTTT	CASSRETGGSNQPQHF
TRBD1	TRBV6-5	TRBJ2-7	-	TGTGCCAGCAGTTCTCCCGGGACAGGGACCTACGAGCAGTACTTC	CASSSPGTGTYEQYF
-	TRBV11-2	TRBJ2-3	-	TGTGCCAGCAGCTTAGTGTGGGGCCCTAGCACAGATACGCAGTATTTT	CASSLVWGPSTDTQYF
-	TRBV7-8	TRBJ1-6	-	TGTGCCAGCAGCTGGTGGGGTCGGGGTTCCTATAATTCACCCCTCCACTTT	CASSWWGRGSYNSPLHF
-	TRBV2	TRBJ1-5	-	TGTGCCAGCAGCGCTGGACAGATTAGCAATCAGCCCCAGCATTTT	CASSAGQISNQPQHF
TRBD2	TRBV7-2	TRBJ2-3	-	TGTGCCAGCAGCCCTCTAGCGGGGGGCGGTACAGATACGCAGTATTTT	CASSPLAGGGTDTQYF
-	TRBV4-2	TRBJ1-1	-	TGTGCCAGCAGCCAAGATGGGCGGTGGGGAGACGCTTTCTTT	CASSQDGRWGDAFF
TRBD2	TRBV5-1	TRBJ2-2	-	TGCGCCAGCAGCCCGACCCGGACTTTCGGGGGGGGCGGGGAGCTGTTTTTT	CASSPTRTFGGGGELFF
-	TRBV27	TRBJ2-7	-	TGTGCCAGCAGTTCTCTGGGGGCCCTCTACGAGCAGTACTTC	CASSSLGALYEQYF
-	TRBV6-6	TRBJ2-7	-	TGTGCCAGCAGTCGACAGGACTCCGGACAGTACGAGCAGTACTTC	CASSRQDSGQYEQYF
-	TRBV5-4	TRBJ2-2	-	TGTGCCAGCAGCTTTTCTTTACAGGGACAATCTACCGGGGAGCTGTTTTTT	CASSFSLQGQSTGELFF
-	TRBV27	TRBJ2-7	few	TGTGCCAGCAGTTTATCGCAGGGGCCGTGGGACAACGAGCAGTACTTC	CASSLSQGPWDNEQYF
-	TRBV5-6	TRBJ2-7	-	TGTGCCAGCAGCTTGGTAGGAGGAATCTACGAGCAGTACTTC	CASSLVGGIYEQYF
-	TRBV7-2	TRBJ2-7	few	TGTGCCAGCAGCTTAGTCAGGGGCGCCTACGAGCAGTACTTC	CASSLVRGAYEQYF
-	TRBV19	TRBJ2-1	few	TGTGCCAGTAGTATCGGGATCGGAGAGCAGTTCTTC	CASSIGIGEQFF
TRBD2	TRBV6-6	TRBJ2-1	-	TGTGCCAGCAGTTACCCACTAGCGAATGAGCAGTTCTTC	CASSYPLANEQFF
TRBD2	TRBV4-2	TRBJ2-1	-	TGTGCCAGCAGCCCAGACGGCGGGGGACTCTACAATGAGCAGTTCTTC	CASSPDGGGLYNEQFF
TRBD1	TRBV27	TRBJ1-2	once	TGTGCCAGCAGTAGGGGCCCCCAGGGGGCGCGTGGCTACACCTTC	CASSRGPQGARGYTF
TRBD1	TRBV30	TRBJ1-5	few	TGTGCCTGGAGTGTACAGGGGGGGAATCAGCCCCAGCATTTT	CAWSVQGGNQPQHF
-	TRBV5-1	TRBJ2-3	once	TGCGCCAGCAGCTCTCCTAGCACAGATACGCAGTATTTT	CASSSPSTDTQYF
-	TRBV5-1	TRBJ1-4	-	TGCGCCAGCAGGCTCGGGGTTTACGAGGAAAAACTGTTTTTT	CASRLGVYEEKLFF
TRBD2	TRBV30	TRBJ2-1	-	TGTGCCTGGAGTCGGACTAGCGGGAGCAATGAGCAGTTCTTC	CAWSRTSGSNEQFF
-	TRBV6-5	TRBJ1-2	-	TGTGCCAGCAGGCAGGGTAACTATGGCTACACCTTC	CASRQGNYGYTF
-	TRBV2	TRBJ1-5	few	TGTGCCAGCAGTGAATTTACAGGGAGCTATCAGCCCCAGCATTTT	CASSEFTGSYQPQHF
-	TRBV21-1	TRBJ2-7	-	TGTGCCAGCAGCAAACAGGATATCTTC	CASSKQDIF
TRBD2	TRBV15	TRBJ2-3	-	TGTGCCACCAGCAGAGATCGGAGAGCGGGGGGGATCACAGATACGCAGTATTTT	CATSRDRRAGGITDTQYF
-	TRBV6-1	TRBJ1-1	few	TGTGCCATATACGACCTGGGCCTTTACACTGAAGCTTTCTTT	CAIYDLGLYTEAFF
-	TRBV5-8	TRBJ2-7	-	TGTGCCAGCAGCTTGGAGGCGGGCCGGTCCGCCGAGCAGTACTTC	CASSLEAGRSAEQYF
-	TRBV7-9	TRBJ1-3	-	TGTGCCAGCAGCCCTAGGACGGGGGACTCTGGAAACACCATATATTTT	CASSPRTGDSGNTIYF
-	TRBV9	TRBJ1-5	-	TGTGCCAGCAGCGTAGGTAATAGCAATCAGCCCCAGCATTTT	CASSVGNSNQPQHF
-	TRBV19	TRBJ2-5	-	TGTGCCAGTAGGGATGGAGGGGCCCGGGAGACCCAGTACTTC	CASRDGGARETQYF
TRBD2	TRBV15	TRBJ2-1	-	TGTGCCACCAGCAGAGGATTAGCGGGGCGATACAATGAGCAGTTCTTC	CATSRGLAGRYNEQFF
TRBD2	TRBV4-2	TRBJ2-7	-	TGTGCCAGCAGCCAAAGCGGGGGGGTCTACGAGCAGTACTTC	CASSQSGGVYEQYF
-	TRBV27	TRBJ1-1	-	TGTGCCAGCACTCTCTCAGGGTTGCCCAACACTGAAGCTTTCTTT	CASTLSGLPNTEAFF
-	TRBV11-2	TRBJ2-1	-	TGTGCCAGCAGCGCCAACCGGGGGGAGCAGTTCTTC	CASSANRGEQFF
-	TRBV6-5	TRBJ1-2	-	TGTGCCAGCAGTTACTCTGGGGGGACGGCTAACTATGGCTACACCTTC	CASSYSGGTANYGYTF
-	TRBV5-8	TRBJ2-3	few	TGTGCCAGCAGCTTGAGGCCGTCAATGAGGGATACGCAGTATTTT	CASSLRPSMRDTQYF
-	TRBV4-3	TRBJ2-1	-	TGCGCCAGCAGCCAAGACGACCTACTAGGGGGTCGATACAATGAGCAGTTCTTC	CASSQDDLLGGRYNEQFF
-	TRBV6-5	TRBJ1-3	once	TGTGCCACCTATCGGGGGGTTAGAAACACCATATATTTT	CATYRGVRNTIYF
TRBD1	TRBV4-3	TRBJ1-4	-	TGCGCCAGCAGCGAAGGGGGCCAGGAGGAAAAACTGTTTTTT	CASSEGGQEEKLFF
TRBD2	TRBV10-3	TRBJ2-3	-	TGTGCCATCAGCGGGGGGGCCGGCACAGATACGCAGTATTTT	CAISGGAGTDTQYF
-	TRBV10-3	TRBJ2-7	-	TGTGCCATCAGTGAGTCCCACTACGAGCAGTACTTC	CAISESHYEQYF
TRBD2	TRBV11-2	TRBJ2-3	-	TGTGCCAGCAGCCCCAACCCCTTTAGCGGGGGAAACGGGGATACGCAGTATTTT	CASSPNPFSGGNGDTQYF
TRBD1	TRBV9	TRBJ2-7	-	TGTGCCAGCAGCACGGGACAGGGGACCGAGCAGTACTTC	CASSTGQGTEQYF
TRBD2	TRBV19	TRBJ2-1	-	TGTGCCAGTAATCGCCCAGCGGGGAATGAGCAGTTCTTC	CASNRPAGNEQFF
-	TRBV7-8	TRBJ2-7	-	TGTGCCAGCAGCCCGGGGTTACTAGCTTACGAGCAGTACTTC	CASSPGLLAYEQYF
-	TRBV18	TRBJ2-7	once	TGTGCCAGCTCACGGGGCAACCCCTACGAGCAGTACTTC	CASSRGNPYEQYF
TRBD2	TRBV2	TRBJ2-2	-	TGTGCCAGCAGGAAACTAGCGGGGGGGACCGGGGAGCTGTTTTTT	CASRKLAGGTGELFF
-	TRBV6-5	TRBJ2-3	-	TGTGCCAGCAGACAGGGTTACACAGATACGCAGTATTTT	CASRQGYTDTQYF
TRBD2	TRBV7-2	TRBJ2-3	-	TGTGCCAGCAGCCGAGAACTAGCGGGGGCGGGAGATACGCAGTATTTT	CASSRELAGAGDTQYF
-	TRBV23-1	TRBJ1-5	-	TGCGCCAGCAGTCAACCCCAGGGAAGGGCCCAGCATTTT	CASSQPQGRAQHF
TRBD1	TRBV4-3	TRBJ1-2	-	TGCGCCAGCAGCCAGGCCACAGGGGACTATGGCTACACCTTC	CASSQATGDYGYTF
TRBD2	TRBV7-2	TRBJ2-1	-	TGTGCCAGCAGCTTAGCGCTAGCGGGGGCGTACAATGAGCAGTTCTTC	CASSLALAGAYNEQFF
-	TRBV2	TRBJ2-3	once	TGTGCCAGCAGCCTCACGGGGGAAGTAGGGGACCTTAGCACAGATACGCAGTATTTT	CASSLTGEVGDLSTDTQYF
TRBD1	TRBV6-5	TRBJ1-2	-	TGTGCCAGCAGTAACCCGGACAGGGGTAACTATGGCTACACCTTC	CASSNPDRGNYGYTF
-	TRBV11-2	TRBJ2-2	-	TGTGCCAGCAGCGAGGAGAGCGGGGAGCTGTTTTTT	CASSEESGELFF
-	TRBV13	TRBJ1-2	-	TGTGCCAGCAGCCGCCTTCGGGAAAACTATGGCTACACCTTC	CASSRLRENYGYTF